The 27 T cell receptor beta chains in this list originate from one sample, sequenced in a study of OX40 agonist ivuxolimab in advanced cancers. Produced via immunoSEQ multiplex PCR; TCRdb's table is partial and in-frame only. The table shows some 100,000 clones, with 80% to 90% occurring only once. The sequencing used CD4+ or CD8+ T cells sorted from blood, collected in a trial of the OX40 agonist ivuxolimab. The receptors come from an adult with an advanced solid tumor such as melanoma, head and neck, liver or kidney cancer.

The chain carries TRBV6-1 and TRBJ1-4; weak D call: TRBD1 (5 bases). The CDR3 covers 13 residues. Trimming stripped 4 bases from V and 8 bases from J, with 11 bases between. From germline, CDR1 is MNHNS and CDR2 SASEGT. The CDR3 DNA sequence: TGTGCCAGCAGTGCCAGGGAGGGAGAAAAACTGTTTTTT. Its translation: CASSAREGEKLFF.

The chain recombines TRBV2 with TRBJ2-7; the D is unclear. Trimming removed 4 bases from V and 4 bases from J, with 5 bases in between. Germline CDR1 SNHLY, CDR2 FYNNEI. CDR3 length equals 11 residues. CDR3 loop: CASSVLYEQYF. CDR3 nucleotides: TGTGCCAGCAGTGTATTATACGAGCAGTACTTC. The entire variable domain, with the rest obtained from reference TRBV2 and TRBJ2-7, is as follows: EPEVTQTPSHQVTQMGQEVILRCVPISNHLYFYWYRQILGQKVEFLVSFYNNEISEKSEIFDDQFSVERPDGSNFTLKIRSTKLEDSAMYFCASSVLYEQYFGPGTRLTVT.

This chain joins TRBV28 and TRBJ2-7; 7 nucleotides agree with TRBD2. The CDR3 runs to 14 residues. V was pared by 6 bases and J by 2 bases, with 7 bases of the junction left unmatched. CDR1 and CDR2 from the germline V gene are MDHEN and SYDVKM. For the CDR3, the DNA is TGTGCCAGCAGCTCGTTCGGGGGGACCTACGAGCAGTACTTC. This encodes CASSSFGGTYEQYF. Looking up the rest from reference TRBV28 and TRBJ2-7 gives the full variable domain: DVKVTQSSRYLVKRTGEKVFLECVQDMDHENMFWYRQDPGLGLRLIYFSYDVKMKEKGDIPEGYSVSREKKERFSLILESASTNQTSMYLCASSSFGGTYEQYFGPGTRLTVT.

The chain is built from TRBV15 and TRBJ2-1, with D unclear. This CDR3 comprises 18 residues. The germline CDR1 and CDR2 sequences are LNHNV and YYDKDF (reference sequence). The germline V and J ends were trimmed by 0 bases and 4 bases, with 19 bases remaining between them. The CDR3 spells CATSRDPHLGGVYNEQFF. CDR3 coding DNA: TGTGCCACCAGCAGAGATCCCCACCTAGGTGGTGTTTACAATGAGCAGTTCTTC.

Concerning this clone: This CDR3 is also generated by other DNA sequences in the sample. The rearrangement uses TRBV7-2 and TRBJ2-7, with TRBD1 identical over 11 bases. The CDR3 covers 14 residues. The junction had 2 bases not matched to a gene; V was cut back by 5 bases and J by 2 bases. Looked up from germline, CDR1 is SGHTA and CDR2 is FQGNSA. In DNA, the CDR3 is TGTGCCAGCAGCCTGGGACAGGGGGCCTACGAGCAGTACTTC. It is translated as CASSLGQGAYEQYF.

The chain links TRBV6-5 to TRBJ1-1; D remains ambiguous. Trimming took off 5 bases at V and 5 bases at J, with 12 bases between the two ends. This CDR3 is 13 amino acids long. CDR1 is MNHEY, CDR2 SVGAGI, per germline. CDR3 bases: TGTGCCAGCAGTCATGGGGATAGAACTGAAGCTTTCTTT. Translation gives CASSHGDRTEAFF.

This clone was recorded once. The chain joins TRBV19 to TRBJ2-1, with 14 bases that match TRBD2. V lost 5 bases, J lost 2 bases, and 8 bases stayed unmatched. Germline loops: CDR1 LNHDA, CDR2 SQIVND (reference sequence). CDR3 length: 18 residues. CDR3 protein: CASSRLAGGEGPYNEQFF. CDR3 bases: TGTGCCAGTAGTCGACTAGCGGGAGGGGAGGGCCCCTACAATGAGCAGTTCTTC.

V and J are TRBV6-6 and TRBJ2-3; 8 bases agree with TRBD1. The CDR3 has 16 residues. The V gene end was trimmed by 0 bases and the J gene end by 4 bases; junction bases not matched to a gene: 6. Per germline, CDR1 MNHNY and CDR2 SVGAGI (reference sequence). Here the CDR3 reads CASSYSRQGFADTQYF. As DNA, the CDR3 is TGTGCCAGCAGTTACTCGAGACAGGGGTTCGCAGATACGCAGTATTTT.

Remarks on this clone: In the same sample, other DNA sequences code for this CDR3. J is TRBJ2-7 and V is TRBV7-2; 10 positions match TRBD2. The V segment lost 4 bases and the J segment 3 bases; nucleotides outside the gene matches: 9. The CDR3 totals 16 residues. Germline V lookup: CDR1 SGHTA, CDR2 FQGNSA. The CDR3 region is CASSSRTSGSLYEQYF. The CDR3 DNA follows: TGTGCCAGCAGCTCGAGGACTAGCGGAAGCCTCTACGAGCAGTACTTC. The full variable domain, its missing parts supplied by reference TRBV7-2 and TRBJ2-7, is GAGVSQSPSNKVTEKGKDVELRCDPISGHTALYWYRQSLGQGLEFLIYFQGNSAPDKSGLPSDRFSAERTGGSVSTLTIQRTQQEDSAVYLCASSSRTSGSLYEQYFGPGTRLTVT.

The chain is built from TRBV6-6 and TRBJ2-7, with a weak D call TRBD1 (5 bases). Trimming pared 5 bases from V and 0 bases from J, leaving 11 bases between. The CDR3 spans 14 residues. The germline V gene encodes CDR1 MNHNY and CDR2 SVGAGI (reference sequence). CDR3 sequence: CASSPQVDSYEQYF. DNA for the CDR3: TGTGCCAGCAGTCCACAGGTCGACTCCTACGAGCAGTACTTC.

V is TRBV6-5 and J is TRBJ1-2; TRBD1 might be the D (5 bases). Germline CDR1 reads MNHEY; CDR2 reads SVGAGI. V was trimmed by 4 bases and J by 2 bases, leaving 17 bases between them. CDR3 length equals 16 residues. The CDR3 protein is CASSSVGRDGNYGYTF. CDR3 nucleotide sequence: TGTGCCAGCAGTTCTGTGGGCCGGGACGGAAACTATGGCTACACCTTC.

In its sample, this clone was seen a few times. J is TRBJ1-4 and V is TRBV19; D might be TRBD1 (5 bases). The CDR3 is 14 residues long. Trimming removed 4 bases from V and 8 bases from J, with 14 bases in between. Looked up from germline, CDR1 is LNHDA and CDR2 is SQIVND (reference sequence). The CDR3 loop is CASSKVGQGEKLFF. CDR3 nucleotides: TGTGCCAGTAGTAAAGTGGGGCAAGGCGAAAAACTGTTTTTT. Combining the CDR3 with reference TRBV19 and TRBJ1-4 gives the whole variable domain DGGITQSPKYLFRKEGQNVTLSCEQNLNHDAMYWYRQDPGQGLRLIYYSQIVNDFQKGDIAEGYSVSREKKESFPLTVTSAQKNPTAFYLCASSKVGQGEKLFFGSGTQLSVL.

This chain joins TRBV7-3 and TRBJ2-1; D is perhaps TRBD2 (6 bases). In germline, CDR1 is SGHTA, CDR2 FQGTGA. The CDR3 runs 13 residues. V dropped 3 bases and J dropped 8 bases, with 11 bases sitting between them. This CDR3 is CASSFILADEQFF. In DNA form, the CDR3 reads TGTGCCAGCAGCTTCATACTAGCAGATGAGCAGTTCTTC.

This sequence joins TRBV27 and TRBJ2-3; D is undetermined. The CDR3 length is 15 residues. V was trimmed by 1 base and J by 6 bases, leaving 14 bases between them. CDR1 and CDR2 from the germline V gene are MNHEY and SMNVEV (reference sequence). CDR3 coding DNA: TGTGCCAGCAGTTTATTGGGCAGCCAGTCTGATACGCAGTATTTT. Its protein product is CASSLLGSQSDTQYF.

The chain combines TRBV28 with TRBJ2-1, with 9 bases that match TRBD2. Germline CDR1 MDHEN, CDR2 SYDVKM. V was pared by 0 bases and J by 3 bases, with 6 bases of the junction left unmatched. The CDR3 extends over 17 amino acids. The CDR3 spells CASSLWGSGRGYNEQFF. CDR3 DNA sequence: TGTGCCAGCAGTTTATGGGGTAGCGGGAGAGGCTACAATGAGCAGTTCTTC.

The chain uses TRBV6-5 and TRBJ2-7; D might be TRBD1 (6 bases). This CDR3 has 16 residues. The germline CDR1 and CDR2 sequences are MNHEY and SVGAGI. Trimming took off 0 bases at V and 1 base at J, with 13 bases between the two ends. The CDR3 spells CASSYSQPGASYEQYF. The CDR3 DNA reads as TGTGCCAGCAGTTACTCGCAACCAGGGGCGTCCTACGAGCAGTACTTC.

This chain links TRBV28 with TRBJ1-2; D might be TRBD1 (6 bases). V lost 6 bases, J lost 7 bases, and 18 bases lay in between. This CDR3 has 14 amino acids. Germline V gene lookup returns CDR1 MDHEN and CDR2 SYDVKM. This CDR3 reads CASSIPGHESGYTF. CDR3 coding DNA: TGTGCCAGCAGCATTCCGGGACACGAGTCTGGCTACACCTTC.

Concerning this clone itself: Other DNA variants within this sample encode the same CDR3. CDR3 in amino acids: CASSLVGYEQYF. CDR3 coding DNA: TGTGCCAGCAGTTTAGTCGGCTACGAGCAGTACTTC. This chain links TRBV28 with TRBJ2-7, with D unclear. This CDR3 region has 12 residues. With 2 bases removed from V and 3 bases from J, the gap between germline ends came to 5 bases. Germline CDR1 and CDR2: MDHEN and SYDVKM.

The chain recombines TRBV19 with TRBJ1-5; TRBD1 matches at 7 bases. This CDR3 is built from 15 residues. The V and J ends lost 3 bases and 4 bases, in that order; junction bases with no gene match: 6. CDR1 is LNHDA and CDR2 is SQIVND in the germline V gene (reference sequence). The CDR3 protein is CASSMGTVGNQPQHF. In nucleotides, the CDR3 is TGTGCCAGTAGTATGGGGACAGTGGGAAATCAGCCCCAGCATTTT.

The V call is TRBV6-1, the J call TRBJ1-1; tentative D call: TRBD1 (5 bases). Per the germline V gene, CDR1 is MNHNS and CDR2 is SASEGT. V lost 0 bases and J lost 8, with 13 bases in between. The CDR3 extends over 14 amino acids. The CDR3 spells CASSEALQGTEAFF. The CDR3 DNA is TGTGCCAGCAGTGAAGCGCTTCAGGGAACGGAAGCTTTCTTT.

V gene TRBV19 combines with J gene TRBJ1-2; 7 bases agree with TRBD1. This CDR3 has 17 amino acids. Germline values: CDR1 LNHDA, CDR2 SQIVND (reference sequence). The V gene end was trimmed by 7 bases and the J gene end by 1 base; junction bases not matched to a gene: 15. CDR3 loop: CASTIAGGAADNYGYTF. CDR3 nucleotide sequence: TGTGCCAGTACCATCGCAGGGGGGGCAGCAGATAACTATGGCTACACCTTC.

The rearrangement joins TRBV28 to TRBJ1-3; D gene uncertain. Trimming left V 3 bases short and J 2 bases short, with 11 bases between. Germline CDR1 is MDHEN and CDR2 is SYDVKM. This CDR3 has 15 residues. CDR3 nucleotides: TGTGCCAGCAGTTTGCAGGAGTCTACTGGAAACACCATATATTTT. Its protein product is CASSLQESTGNTIYF. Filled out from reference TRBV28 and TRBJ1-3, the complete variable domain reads DVKVTQSSRYLVKRTGEKVFLECVQDMDHENMFWYRQDPGLGLRLIYFSYDVKMKEKGDIPEGYSVSREKKERFSLILESASTNQTSMYLCASSLQESTGNTIYFGEGSWLTVV.

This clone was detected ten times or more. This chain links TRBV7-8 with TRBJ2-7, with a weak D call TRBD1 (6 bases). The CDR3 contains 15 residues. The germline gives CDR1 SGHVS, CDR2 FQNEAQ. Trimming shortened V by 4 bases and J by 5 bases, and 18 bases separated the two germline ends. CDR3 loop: CASSSRIGQLDEQYF. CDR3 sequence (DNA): TGTGCCAGCAGCTCGAGGATCGGACAGTTGGACGAGCAGTACTTC.

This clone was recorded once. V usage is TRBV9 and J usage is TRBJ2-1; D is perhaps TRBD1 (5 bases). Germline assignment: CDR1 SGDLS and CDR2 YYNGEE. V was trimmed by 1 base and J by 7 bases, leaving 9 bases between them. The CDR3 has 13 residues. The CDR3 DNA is TGTGCCAGCAGCGTATCCCAGGGAAATGAGCAGTTCTTC. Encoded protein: CASSVSQGNEQFF.

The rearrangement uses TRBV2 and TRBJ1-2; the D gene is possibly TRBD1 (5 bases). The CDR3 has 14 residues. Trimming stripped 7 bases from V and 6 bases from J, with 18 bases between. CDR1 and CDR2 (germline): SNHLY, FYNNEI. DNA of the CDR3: TGTGCCAGCACCCCAGGGTGGGCCGTGGATGGCTACACCTTC. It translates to CASTPGWAVDGYTF.

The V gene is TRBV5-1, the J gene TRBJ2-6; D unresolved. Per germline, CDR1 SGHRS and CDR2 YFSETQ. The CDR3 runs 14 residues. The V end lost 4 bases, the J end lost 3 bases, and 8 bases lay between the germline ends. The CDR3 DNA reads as TGCGCCAGCAGCGATGTGAGTGGGGCCAACGTCCTGACTTTC. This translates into CASSDVSGANVLTF.

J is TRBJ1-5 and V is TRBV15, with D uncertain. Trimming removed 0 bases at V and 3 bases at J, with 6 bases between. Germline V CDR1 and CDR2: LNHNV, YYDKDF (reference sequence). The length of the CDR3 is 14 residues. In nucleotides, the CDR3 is TGTGCCACCAGCAGAGAATGGTACAATCAGCCCCAGCATTTT. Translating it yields CATSREWYNQPQHF.